What follows are 14 T cell receptor beta chains derived from one specimen sequenced in a study of blood T cell repertoires in COVID-19. The method was immunoSEQ multiplex PCR; TCRdb's version includes in-frame clones alone and lacks a portion of them. The sample holds roughly 150,000 clones, about 82% seen once. The sample comprised PBMCs or T cells enriched from blood (not recorded which). The source is a woman aged 35 to 49 who had recovered from COVID-19.

The chain couples TRBV9 to TRBJ2-3; 8 bases agree with TRBD1. Germline V gives CDR1 SGDLS, CDR2 YYNGEE. This CDR3 contains 16 residues. Trimming cost V 2 bases and J 3 bases; bases outside gene matches: 8. CDR3 in DNA: TGTGCCAGCAGCGTCGGTGGACAGGGTGGTACAGATACGCAGTATTTT. As protein: CASSVGGQGGTDTQYF.

V usage is TRBV2 and J usage is TRBJ2-7; D possibly corresponds to TRBD2 (5 bases). This CDR3 is built from 11 residues. Germline V lookup: CDR1 SNHLY, CDR2 FYNNEI. Trimming stripped 10 bases from V and 3 bases from J, with 10 bases between. The CDR3 bases are TGTGCCACCCTCGGGGACTACGAGCAGTACTTC. Translation: CATLGDYEQYF.

V and J are TRBV6-5 and TRBJ2-7; TRBD1 matches 9 bases. Germline values: CDR1 MNHEY, CDR2 SVGAGI. Germline trimming cut 2 bases from V and 6 bases from J; bases unmatched to any gene: 5. CDR3 length equals 14 residues. CDR3 sequence (DNA): TGTGCCAGCAGTTACCTTACGGGACAGGGCGAGCAGTACTTC. Its translation is CASSYLTGQGEQYF.

This clone came up once. J is TRBJ1-2 and V is TRBV19; D may be TRBD1 (5 bases). The CDR3 covers 15 residues. The V and J ends lost 7 bases and 2 bases respectively, with 17 bases between them. From germline, CDR1 is LNHDA and CDR2 SQIVND (reference sequence). CDR3 residues: CASTTPFDSNYGYTF. The CDR3 DNA follows: TGTGCCAGTACCACACCCTTCGACAGCAACTATGGCTACACCTTC.

In this sample, this clone turned up a few times. V usage is TRBV28 and J usage is TRBJ1-1, with 7 nucleotides matching TRBD1. The trim removed 6 bases at V and 3 bases at J, leaving 13 bases unmatched. Germline V gene data show CDR1 as MDHEN and CDR2 as SYDVKM. CDR3 length: 16 residues. The CDR3 nucleotides read TGTGCCAGCAGCCAAACCGACAGGGTGGTTTACACTGAAGCTTTCTTT. It encodes CASSQTDRVVYTEAFF.

V gene TRBV6-5 combines with J gene TRBJ1-2; D is perhaps TRBD1 (6 bases). This CDR3 region has 12 residues. The V end was cut by 8 bases, the J end by 5 bases, with 12 bases between. Germline assignment: CDR1 MNHEY and CDR2 SVGAGI. The CDR3 region has the DNA TGTGCCAGCGCCAGGGGCTCTTATGGCTACACCTTC. The encoded protein is CASARGSYGYTF.

The chain carries TRBV29-1 and TRBJ2-7, with D uncertain. Trimming cost V 0 bases and J 0 bases, with 12 bases left between them. This CDR3 has 15 residues. The germline V gene encodes CDR1 SQVTM and CDR2 ANQGSEA. This chain's CDR3 is CSVEDRQAFSYEQYF. DNA of the CDR3: TGCAGCGTTGAAGATAGGCAGGCTTTCTCCTACGAGCAGTACTTC.

There are a few counts of this clone. The chain joins TRBV7-8 to TRBJ1-1, with D possibly TRBD1 on 5 matching bases. This CDR3 has 19 amino acids. Germline values: CDR1 SGHVS, CDR2 FQNEAQ. The ends were cut back, 2 bases at V and 1 base at J, with 23 bases in the middle. In nucleotides, the CDR3 is TGTGCCAGCAGCTTATTTTCCCGACGGGCCCAGGGTGAGAACACTGAAGCTTTCTTT. Its protein is CASSLFSRRAQGENTEAFF.

The chain has TRBV5-4 and TRBJ1-2; 8 nucleotides match TRBD1. The CDR3 has 15 residues. With 4 bases clipped from V and 8 bases from J, the junction kept 13 bases outside the gene matches. CDR1 and CDR2 from the germline V gene are SGHNT and YYREEE (reference sequence). The CDR3 region has the DNA TGTGCCAGCAGCAATTTGGGGCAGGGGGCATGGGGCTACACCTTC. This gives the protein CASSNLGQGAWGYTF.

Many counts were recorded for this clone. In DNA, the CDR3 is TGCGCCAGCAGCAGCCAACAGGGGGGCAGCTCTGGAAACACCATATATTTT. This gives the protein CASSSQQGGSSGNTIYF. This chain joins TRBV5-1 and TRBJ1-3; 8 bases agree with TRBD1. V gave up 4 bases and J gave up 0 bases; unmatched junction bases: 9. The CDR3 is made up of 17 amino acids. Per germline, CDR1 SGHRS and CDR2 YFSETQ.

The chain employs TRBV27 and TRBJ2-7, with D perhaps TRBD1 (5 bases). Germline lookup yields CDR1 MNHEY and CDR2 SMNVEV (reference sequence). Between the trimmed V and J ends, which lost 2 bases and 2 bases, there was a span of 13 bases. The CDR3 contains 15 residues. The CDR3 sequence is CASSLMRARAYEQYF. CDR3 nucleotide sequence: TGTGCCAGCAGTTTAATGAGAGCCAGGGCCTACGAGCAGTACTTC.

V gene TRBV7-2 combines with J gene TRBJ1-4, with D unclear. This CDR3 spans 16 amino acids. The germline V and J ends were trimmed by 2 bases and 5 bases, with 15 bases remaining between them. Germline assignment: CDR1 SGHTA and CDR2 FQGNSA. In DNA, the CDR3 is TGTGCCAGCAGCTTACTTCCGGGGTGGCCGAATGAAAAACTGTTTTTT. Protein: CASSLLPGWPNEKLFF.

The rearrangement links TRBV5-1 to TRBJ2-1, with TRBD2 matching over 8 bases. The CDR3 is 15 amino acids. The germline gives CDR1 SGHRS, CDR2 YFSETQ. V shed 3 bases and J 5 bases; nucleotides not matched to a gene: 7. CDR3 region: CASSSRGDLNNEQFF. As DNA, the CDR3 is TGCGCCAGCAGCTCGCGGGGGGACCTTAACAATGAGCAGTTCTTC.

The chain joins TRBV5-5 to TRBJ1-4; D may be TRBD1 (5 bases). The CDR3 extends over 15 amino acids. The V and J ends lost 0 bases and 7 bases respectively, with 13 bases between them. Per germline, CDR1 SGHKS and CDR2 YYEKEE (reference sequence). CDR3 sequence (DNA): TGTGCCAGCAGCTTGGATTATAGCACAGGTGAAAAACTGTTTTTT. This translates into CASSLDYSTGEKLFF. The full variable domain, its missing parts supplied by reference TRBV5-5 and TRBJ1-4, is DAGVTQSPTHLIKTRGQQVTLRCSPISGHKSVSWYQQVLGQGPQFIFQYYEKEERGRGNFPDRFSARQFPNYSSELNVNALLLGDSALYLCASSLDYSTGEKLFFGSGTQLSVL.